Presented here are 21 T cell receptor beta chains from one specimen sequenced in a study of beta chain features in type 1 diabetes. Of the isolated RNA, all was reverse transcribed, and so the sequenced material was expressed TCRB transcripts. Sequencing used immunoSEQ multiplex PCR; TCRdb keeps in-frame clones, though not all of them. The repertoire has 150,000 to 190,000 clones, around 10% of them found once; the top ten carry about 2%. Sequenced sample: central memory CD4+ T cells from blood. These receptors all stem from a man younger than 30 in good health.

In this sample, this clone turned up a few times. This chain uses TRBV7-9 with TRBJ2-5, with D perhaps TRBD1 (7 bases). The CDR3 sequence is 13 residues long. CDR1 SEHNR and CDR2 FQNEAQ come from the germline V gene (reference sequence). Trimming took 6 bases from V and 4 from J, leaving 12 bases between them. The CDR3 spells CASRHRGGETQYF. For the CDR3, the DNA is TGTGCCAGCAGACACAGGGGAGGAGAGACCCAGTACTTC.

This clone was found a few times. This chain links TRBV7-9 with TRBJ2-3; D is uncertain. Germline CDR1 is SEHNR and CDR2 is FQNEAQ (reference sequence). The ends were cut back, 5 bases at V and 4 bases at J, with 16 bases in the middle. CDR3 length: 15 residues. The chain's CDR3 is CASSRQFGTSDTQYF. The CDR3 nucleotides are TGTGCCAGCAGCCGCCAGTTCGGCACATCAGATACGCAGTATTTT.

A few counts support this clone. V usage is TRBV9 and J usage is TRBJ2-1; TRBD1 matches at 8 bases. After removal of 2 bases from V and 7 bases from J, the junction contained 5 bases not matched to a gene. Germline V gene data show CDR1 as SGDLS and CDR2 as YYNGEE. The CDR3 runs to 14 residues. CDR3 residues: CASSVLGQGNEQFF. The CDR3 DNA reads as TGTGCCAGCAGCGTTCTAGGACAGGGAAATGAGCAGTTCTTC.

This clone has more than one count but fewer than ten. The chain links TRBV30 to TRBJ1-1; 7 bases match TRBD1. V dropped 2 bases and J dropped 10; count of bases not matched to a gene: 7. The CDR3 runs 12 residues. The germline CDR1 and CDR2 sequences are GTSNPN and SVGIG (reference sequence). The CDR3 spells CAWSFTGALAFF. CDR3 bases: TGTGCCTGGAGTTTTACAGGGGCTCTAGCTTTCTTT.

This chain uses TRBV10-3 with TRBJ2-1; D is uncertain. The CDR3 sequence is 15 residues long. CDR1 ENHRY and CDR2 SYGVKD come from the germline V gene. The V end lost 0 bases, the J end lost 7 bases, and 13 bases lay between the germline ends. CDR3 bases: TGTGCCATCAGTGAGTCGAAAGGTCTGGTTAATGAGCAGTTCTTC. Residues: CAISESKGLVNEQFF.

The table lists this clone with a few counts. V and J are TRBV27 and TRBJ1-1; unclear D gene. Trimming cost V 3 bases and J 1 base, with 6 bases left between them. There are 13 residues in the CDR3. Germline CDR1 MNHEY, CDR2 SMNVEV (reference sequence). In DNA, the CDR3 is TGTGCCAGCAGTTTCGTCCCGAACACTGAAGCTTTCTTT. Amino acid sequence: CASSFVPNTEAFF.

The chain uses TRBV28 and TRBJ2-7, with D perhaps TRBD2 (5 bases). CDR1 MDHEN and CDR2 SYDVKM come from the germline V gene. V was cut by 7 bases and J by 4 bases, with 20 bases left in between. The CDR3 covers 15 residues. CDR3 region: CASNDLLGGRYEQYF. In DNA, the CDR3 is TGTGCCAGCAATGACCTTTTAGGAGGTCGATACGAGCAGTACTTC.

A few counts support this clone. This sequence joins TRBV4-3 and TRBJ2-1, with 7 bases lining up with TRBD2. Trimming removed 2 bases from V and 12 bases from J; junction bases left unmatched: 7. This CDR3 is 13 amino acids long. Germline V gene data show CDR1 as LGHNA and CDR2 as YSLEER. In nucleotides, the CDR3 is TGCGCCAGCAGCCAAAGAAGCGGGGAAGGGCAGTTCTTC. Amino acids: CASSQRSGEGQFF.

The chain combines TRBV18 with TRBJ1-2; the match to TRBD1 covers 7 bases. The CDR3 runs 16 residues. Germline loops: CDR1 KGHSH, CDR2 LQKENI. The junction had 12 bases not matched to a gene; V was cut back by 3 bases and J by 5 bases. The CDR3 is CASSPTLPDREYGYTF. CDR3 sequence (DNA): TGTGCCAGCTCACCGACCCTCCCAGACAGGGAATATGGCTACACCTTC.

There are a few counts of this clone. This sequence joins TRBV10-3 and TRBJ1-3; the D is unclear. V lost 11 bases and J 1 base, leaving 9 bases between the germline ends. This CDR3 has 12 residues. Germline V gene sequence: CDR1 ENHRY, CDR2 SYGVKD. The CDR3 here is CASRISGNTIYF. The CDR3 DNA reads as TGTGCCTCACGGATATCTGGAAACACCATATATTTT.

V is TRBV28 and J is TRBJ1-2, with 11 bases matching TRBD1. There are 13 residues in the CDR3. The germline V gene has CDR1 MDHEN and CDR2 SYDVKM. The V segment lost 3 bases and the J segment 8 bases; nucleotides outside the gene matches: 2. The CDR3 sequence: CASSLDRGHGYTF. The CDR3 DNA follows: TGTGCCAGCAGTTTGGACAGGGGGCACGGCTACACCTTC.

In this sample, this clone turned up a few times. The chain combines TRBV9 with TRBJ1-1, with D uncertain. The ends were cut back, 3 bases at V and 1 base at J, with 16 bases in the middle. CDR3 length: 16 residues. Germline V gene data show CDR1 as SGDLS and CDR2 as YYNGEE. CDR3 in DNA: TGTGCCAGCAGCGAGACCCCACAGAGCCCGAACACTGAAGCTTTCTTT. Protein product: CASSETPQSPNTEAFF.

CDR3 region: CSVEVNHHSYEQYF. CDR3 nucleotides: TGCAGCGTTGAAGTTAACCACCATTCCTACGAGCAGTACTTC. The chain recombines TRBV29-1 with TRBJ2-7, with unresolved D. This CDR3 region has 14 residues. Germline CDR1 SQVTM, CDR2 ANQGSEA. V lost 1 base and J lost 1, with 11 bases in between.

The chain has TRBV5-5 and TRBJ1-1; a possible D gene is TRBD1 (6 bases). Germline assignment: CDR1 SGHKS and CDR2 YYEKEE (reference sequence). The CDR3 extends over 13 amino acids. Between the trimmed V and J ends, which lost 0 bases and 3 bases, there was a span of 6 bases. In DNA form, the CDR3 reads TGTGCCAGCAGCTTGGACAGGGACACTGAAGCTTTCTTT. Its protein is CASSLDRDTEAFF.

This clone occurred a few times. At the DNA level, this CDR3 is encoded by other sequences in the same sample as well. The chain couples TRBV4-3 to TRBJ2-7, with TRBD1 matching 11 bases. The CDR3 has 15 residues. CDR1 and CDR2 (germline): LGHNA, YSLEER. V lost 1 base, J lost 4 bases, and 3 bases stayed unmatched. The CDR3 DNA sequence: TGCGCCAGCAGCCAAGCCGGGACAGGGGGTTACGAGCAGTACTTC. Protein product: CASSQAGTGGYEQYF.

This clone was seen ten or more times. The chain links TRBV20-1 to TRBJ1-2, with D tentatively TRBD1 (6 bases). Deletions cut 6 bases from V and 9 bases from J, with 14 bases between. Germline V lookup: CDR1 DFQATT, CDR2 SNEGSKA (reference sequence). This CDR3 has 11 amino acids. For the CDR3, the DNA is TGCAGTGCGAGGAAGGACAGTCGCTACACCTTC. Its translation: CSARKDSRYTF.

The chain carries TRBV2 and TRBJ2-7, with 9 bases fitting TRBD2. The CDR3 spans 14 residues. The V and J ends lost 5 bases and 3 bases, in that order; junction bases with no gene match: 5. CDR1 is SNHLY, CDR2 FYNNEI, per germline. The CDR3 is CASSYLAGNYEQYF. CDR3 nucleotides: TGTGCCAGCAGTTACCTAGCGGGGAACTACGAGCAGTACTTC.

V usage is TRBV9 and J usage is TRBJ2-5; TRBD2 is a possible D gene (6 bases). Germline CDR1 and CDR2: SGDLS and YYNGEE. This CDR3 is 13 amino acids long. With 6 bases removed from V and 2 bases from J, the gap between germline ends came to 11 bases. The CDR3 loop is CASNFAGQETQYF. In nucleotides, the CDR3 is TGTGCCAGCAACTTTGCGGGACAAGAGACCCAGTACTTC.

This clone came up a few times. This chain uses TRBV13 with TRBJ1-5, with D possibly matching TRBD1 (6 bases). Trimming took 0 bases from V and 2 from J, leaving 11 bases between them. Germline V CDR1 and CDR2: PRHDT, FYEKMQ (reference sequence). The CDR3 spans 16 residues. CDR3: CASSLGQGRGNQPQHF. CDR3 nucleotide sequence: TGTGCCAGCAGCTTAGGACAGGGTCGGGGCAATCAGCCCCAGCATTTT.

In its sample, this clone was seen many times. This rearrangement joins TRBV11-1 to TRBJ2-1; 8 bases align to TRBD2. Germline values: CDR1 SGHAT, CDR2 FQDESV (reference sequence). There are 13 residues in the CDR3. The J segment lost 10 bases and the V segment lost 5 bases, leaving 7 bases of the junction unmatched. The DNA of the CDR3 is TGTGCCAGCAGCCCGGCGGGGGGCTGGGAGCAGTTCTTC. Protein product: CASSPAGGWEQFF. The whole variable domain, remainder taken from reference TRBV11-1 and TRBJ2-1, is EAEVAQSPRYKITEKSQAVAFWCDPISGHATLYWYRQILGQGPELLVQFQDESVVDDSQLPKDRFSAERLKGVDSTLKIQPAELGDSAMYLCASSPAGGWEQFFGPGTRLTVL.

The CDR3 loop reads CASSPLKEKLFF. CDR3 nucleotides: TGTGCCAGCTCACCGCTAAAGGAAAAACTGTTTTTT. The chain has TRBV18 and TRBJ1-4; D is unclear. The germline V gene encodes CDR1 KGHSH and CDR2 LQKENI. This CDR3 spans 12 amino acids. Trimming cost V 3 bases and J 8 bases, with 7 bases left between them.